This T cell receptor (beta chain) was identified during a study of blood T cells in healthy people across ages. Regarding the study as a whole: Among long-lived donors, naive CD4+ cells were more numerous and diversity higher than in aged donors.

The CDR3 contains 15 residues. Germline lookup yields CDR1 SGDLS and CDR2 YYNGEE. Details on this clonotype: Antigen unknown.

Primers used in a second PCR of about 6 to 11 cycles were a sample-barcoded 5' primer and a J-beta primer mix. Every cDNA molecule carried a tag from a template-switch adaptor bearing 12 random nucleotides. In TCRdb, the 5' RACE reads were re-called with MiXCR into one record per CDR3 protein. The sample records about 1.6 million distinct CDR3 sequences, around 36% being singletons. The sample, approximately 11 milliliters of peripheral blood, was drawn from each donor. Each sample yielded at least 6 micrograms of PBMC total RNA. The clonotype was recovered from a woman under 40 in good health. The material sequenced was blood. The V and J genes are TRBV9 and TRBJ2-4; 9 bases fit TRBD2. The J call could be wrong; TRBJ2-5 is a better fit for the DNA end. The CDR3, as DNA: TGTGCCAGCAGTTCCCTAGCGGGAATACAGGAGACCCAGTACTTC. This translates into CASSSLAGIQETQYF.